Listed below are T cell receptor beta chains from one sample, sequenced in a study of early T cells in non-severe SARS-CoV-2 infection. Via MiXCR, TCRdb re-called the 5' RACE reads, giving one row per CDR3 protein. The table has about 79,000 distinct CDR3 sequences, less than 15% seen once. The sample consisted of whole blood. Every receptor here comes from an adult who was a healthcare worker with PCR-confirmed SARS-CoV-2 infection or an uninfected control (not recorded which). CDR3s include the opening cysteine and the closing phenylalanine or tryptophan. A D gene is named only where the DNA matches it firmly. The size of a clone is reported for some rows only, either as once, few or many, or as a class for expanded clones.

V gene,J gene,D gene,clone size,CDR3 DNA,CDR3 protein
TRBV7-6,TRBJ1-2,-,once,TGTGCCAGCAGCCCGCACCCGGGCCCGGTTTCATCTAACTATGGCTACACCTTC,CASSPHPGPVSSNYGYTF
TRBV28,TRBJ2-7,-,-,TGTGCCAGCAGCACCCGAGACGGGTTATCCTACGAGCAGTACTTC,CASSTRDGLSYEQYF
TRBV7-2,TRBJ2-7,-,few,TGTGCCAGCAGCCTCCGTGGCAGGGGCTACGAGCAGTACTTC,CASSLRGRGYEQYF
TRBV15,TRBJ1-4,-,-,TGTGCCACCAGCAGAGATATGGCAGGGGTGGATGAAAAACTGTTTTTT,CATSRDMAGVDEKLFF
TRBV28,TRBJ2-1,-,few,TGTGCCAGCAGGGGAGCTGGAGCCACCCTGGGGGATGAGCAGTTCTTC,CASRGAGATLGDEQFF
TRBV29-1,TRBJ2-2,TRBD1,-,TGCAGCGTTGAAACAGGGGATTCGAACACCGGGGAGCTGTTTTTT,CSVETGDSNTGELFF
TRBV5-1,TRBJ2-3,TRBD2,many,TGCGCCAGCAGCTTGTTTACTAGCGGGGGCCTCACAGATACGCAGTATTTT,CASSLFTSGGLTDTQYF
TRBV5-1,TRBJ2-1,-,few,TGCGCCAGCAGCTTGACTGATCCTCCCTTGAATGAGCAGTTCTTC,CASSLTDPPLNEQFF
TRBV7-2,TRBJ1-1,-,-,TGTGCCAGCAGCCGTGGAGGAGCCGAAGCTTTCTTT,CASSRGGAEAFF
TRBV6-1,TRBJ1-2,-,few,TGTGCCAGCAGTGAGAGGGCAGCTTGGGATGGCTACACCTTC,CASSERAAWDGYTF
TRBV3-1,TRBJ2-7,-,few,TGTGCCAGCAGCCAAGATAAAGTCCAGGGAAGAAGCGAGCAGTACTTC,CASSQDKVQGRSEQYF
TRBV10-3,TRBJ1-6,TRBD1,-,TGTGCCACCGGGACAGGAGTTCCGAATTCACCCCTCCACTTT,CATGTGVPNSPLHF
TRBV7-3,TRBJ1-6,-,few,TGTGCCAGCAGCAGGGGCTCCTATAATTCACCCCTCCACTTT,CASSRGSYNSPLHF
TRBV5-1,TRBJ1-2,TRBD1,-,TGCGCCAGCAGCTTGGGCAGGGGGAACTATGGCTACACCTTC,CASSLGRGNYGYTF
TRBV29-1,TRBJ2-1,-,few,TGCAGCGGGGGGCACTACAATGAGCAGTTCTTC,CSGGHYNEQFF
TRBV30,TRBJ1-6,TRBD1,few,TGTGCCTGGAGTGTGTCTTGGGGACAGAGGAATTCACCCCTCCACTTT,CAWSVSWGQRNSPLHF
TRBV12-3/TRBV12-4,TRBJ1-1,-,-,TGTGCCAGCAGTAGCCACGCCCGGGGCCAGGGCACTGAAGCTTTCTTT,CASSSHARGQGTEAFF
TRBV10-2,TRBJ2-5,TRBD1,-,TGCGCCAGCGAGGGGGGACAGGAAAAGACCCAGTACTTC,CASEGGQEKTQYF
TRBV27,TRBJ1-2,-,-,TGTGCCAGCAGTTTGACACATCCTCTCCCCTATGGCTACACCTTC,CASSLTHPLPYGYTF
TRBV2,TRBJ2-7,TRBD2,few,TGTGCCAGCAAGGCTAGCGGAATCTACGAGCAGTACTTC,CASKASGIYEQYF
TRBV20-1,TRBJ2-5,-,many,TGCAGTGCTAGCGACTGGCAAGAGACCCAGTACTTC,CSASDWQETQYF
TRBV11-1,TRBJ1-2,-,-,TGTGCCAGCAGCTTAGATCCGGCGGCCAACTATGGCTACACCTTC,CASSLDPAANYGYTF
TRBV15,TRBJ1-6,-,many,TGTGCCACCAGCAGAGATAGACTTAATTCACCCCTCCACTTT,CATSRDRLNSPLHF